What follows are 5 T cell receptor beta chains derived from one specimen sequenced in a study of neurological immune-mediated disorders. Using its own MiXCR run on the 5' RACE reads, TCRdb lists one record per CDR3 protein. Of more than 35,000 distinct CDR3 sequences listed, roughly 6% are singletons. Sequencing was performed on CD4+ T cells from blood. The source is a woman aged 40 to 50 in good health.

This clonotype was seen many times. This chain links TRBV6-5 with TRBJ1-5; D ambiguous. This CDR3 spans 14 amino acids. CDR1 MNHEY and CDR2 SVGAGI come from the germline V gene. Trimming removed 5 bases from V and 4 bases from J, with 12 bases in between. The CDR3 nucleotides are TGTGCCAGCAGTCGTGGACGGGAGAATCAGCCCCAGCATTTT. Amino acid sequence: CASSRGRENQPQHF.

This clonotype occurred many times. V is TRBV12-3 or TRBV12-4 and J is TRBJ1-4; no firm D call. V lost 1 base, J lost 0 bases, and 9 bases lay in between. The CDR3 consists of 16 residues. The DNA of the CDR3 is TGTGCCAGCAGTTTAGAATCCACTGCAACTAATGAAAAACTGTTTTTT. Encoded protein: CASSLESTATNEKLFF.

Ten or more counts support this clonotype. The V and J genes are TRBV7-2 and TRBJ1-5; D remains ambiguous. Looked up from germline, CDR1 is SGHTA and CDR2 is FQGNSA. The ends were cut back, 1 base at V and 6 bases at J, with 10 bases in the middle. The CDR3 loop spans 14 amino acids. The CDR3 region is CASSLDRPGQPQHF. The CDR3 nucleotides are TGTGCCAGCAGCTTAGACCGTCCGGGTCAGCCCCAGCATTTT.

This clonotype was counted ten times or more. The CDR3 sequence: CASSQHTAGAYNEQFF. The CDR3, as DNA: TGTGCCAGCAGCCAACACACAGCGGGGGCCTACAATGAGCAGTTCTTC. The chain recombines TRBV4-2 with TRBJ2-1; 8 nucleotides agree with TRBD2. The V gene's germline CDR1 is LGHNA and CDR2 YNFKEQ. The CDR3 length is 16 residues. J lost 2 bases, V lost 2 bases, and 5 bases had no gene match.

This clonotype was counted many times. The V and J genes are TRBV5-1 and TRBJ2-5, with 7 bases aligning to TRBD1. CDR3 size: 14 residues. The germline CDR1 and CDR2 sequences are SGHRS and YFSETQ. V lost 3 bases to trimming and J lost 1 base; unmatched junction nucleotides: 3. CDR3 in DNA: TGCGCCAGCAGCTCGGGACAGCCCCAAGAGACCCAGTACTTC. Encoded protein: CASSSGQPQETQYF.